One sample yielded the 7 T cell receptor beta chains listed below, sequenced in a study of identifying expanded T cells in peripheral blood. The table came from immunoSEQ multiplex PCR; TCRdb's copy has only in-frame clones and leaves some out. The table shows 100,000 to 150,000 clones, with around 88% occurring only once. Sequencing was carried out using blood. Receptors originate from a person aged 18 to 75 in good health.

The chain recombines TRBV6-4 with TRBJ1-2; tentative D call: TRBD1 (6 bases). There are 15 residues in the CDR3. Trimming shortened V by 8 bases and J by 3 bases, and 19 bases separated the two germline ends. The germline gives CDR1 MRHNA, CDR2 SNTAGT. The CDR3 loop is CASPGGGRGDYGYTF. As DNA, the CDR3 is TGTGCCAGCCCGGGAGGGGGGCGCGGGGACTATGGCTACACCTTC.

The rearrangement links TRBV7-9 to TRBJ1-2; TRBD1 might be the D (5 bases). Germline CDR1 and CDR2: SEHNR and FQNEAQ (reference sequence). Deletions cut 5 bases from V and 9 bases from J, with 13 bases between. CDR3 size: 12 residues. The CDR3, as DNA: TGTGCCAGCAGCCTATCCAGGGAAAGCTACACCTTC. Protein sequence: CASSLSRESYTF.

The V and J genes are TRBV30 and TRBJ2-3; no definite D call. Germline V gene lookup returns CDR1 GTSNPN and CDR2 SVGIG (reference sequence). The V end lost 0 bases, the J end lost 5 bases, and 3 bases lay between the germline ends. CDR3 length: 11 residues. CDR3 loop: CAWSVGDTQYF. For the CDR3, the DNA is TGTGCCTGGAGTGTAGGAGATACGCAGTATTTT.

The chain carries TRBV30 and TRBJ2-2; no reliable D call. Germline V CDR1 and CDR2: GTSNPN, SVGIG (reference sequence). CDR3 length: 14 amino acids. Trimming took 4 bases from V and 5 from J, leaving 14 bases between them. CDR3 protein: CAWMRNRATGELFF. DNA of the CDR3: TGTGCCTGGATGCGTAACAGAGCGACCGGGGAGCTGTTTTTT.

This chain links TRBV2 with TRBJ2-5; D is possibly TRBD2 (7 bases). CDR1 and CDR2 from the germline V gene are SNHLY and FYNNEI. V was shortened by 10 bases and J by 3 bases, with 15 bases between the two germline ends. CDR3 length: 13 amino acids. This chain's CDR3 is CATVDSGEETQYF. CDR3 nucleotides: TGTGCCACCGTGGACAGCGGGGAAGAGACCCAGTACTTC.

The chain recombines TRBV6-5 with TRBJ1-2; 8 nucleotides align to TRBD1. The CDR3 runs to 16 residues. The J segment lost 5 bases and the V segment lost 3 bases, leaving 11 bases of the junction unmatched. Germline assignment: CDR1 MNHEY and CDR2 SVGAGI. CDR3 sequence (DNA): TGTGCCAGCAGTTATTCAGGGGAGAGACAGGGGTATGGCTACACCTTC. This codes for CASSYSGERQGYGYTF.

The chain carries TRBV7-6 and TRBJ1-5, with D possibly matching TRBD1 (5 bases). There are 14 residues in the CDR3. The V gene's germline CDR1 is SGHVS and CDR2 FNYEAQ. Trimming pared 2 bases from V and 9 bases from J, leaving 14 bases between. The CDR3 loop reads CASSLRSGDPPQHF. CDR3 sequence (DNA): TGTGCCAGCAGCTTACGGTCGGGGGATCCGCCCCAGCATTTT.